The 11 T cell receptor beta chains below all came from one sample that was sequenced in a study of CD8 T cells in ankylosing spondylitis. One entry per CDR3 protein results from TCRdb running MiXCR on the 5' RACE reads. The table lists more than 200,000 distinct CDR3 sequences, under 30% of them singletons. The specimen was blood, either unsorted or a sorted T cell fraction (not recorded which). Receptors originate from a male donor with ankylosing spondylitis or in good health (not recorded which).

There are a few counts of this clonotype. The CDR3 loop is CSAPESNTGELFF. The CDR3 nucleotides are TGCAGTGCCCCTGAGAGTAACACCGGGGAGCTGTTTTTT. J is TRBJ2-2 and V is TRBV20-1; D not certain. The CDR3 is 13 residues long. Trimming pared 6 bases from V and 2 bases from J, leaving 10 bases between. CDR1 and CDR2 (germline): DFQATT, SNEGSKA (reference sequence).

As DNA, the CDR3 is TGTGCCAGCAGTTTGTCCGGGGACCAAAGAAATTTCTTT. Amino acids: CASSLSGDQRNFF. This chain joins TRBV12-3 or TRBV12-4 and TRBJ1-1, with TRBD1 as a possible D gene (5 bases). Trimming removed 3 bases at V and 13 bases at J, with 18 bases between. The CDR3 has 13 amino acids.

This clonotype occurred many times. The chain is built from TRBV20-1 and TRBJ2-7; D is undetermined. Looked up from germline, CDR1 is DFQATT and CDR2 is SNEGSKA (reference sequence). This CDR3 comprises 13 residues. Trimming took off 5 bases at V and 0 bases at J, with 11 bases between the two ends. DNA of the CDR3: TGCAGTGCTTCCCGTGGCAGCTCCTACGAGCAGTACTTC. The encoded protein is CSASRGSSYEQYF.

The rearrangement joins TRBV6-1 to TRBJ2-5; D is unresolved. Germline values: CDR1 MNHNS, CDR2 SASEGT. Trimming cost V 7 bases and J 2 bases, with 17 bases left between them. The CDR3 length is 15 residues. CDR3 coding DNA: TGTGCCAGCACTCCTCGCTGGAGTAAACAAGAGACCCAGTACTTC. Translated: CASTPRWSKQETQYF.

This clonotype was recorded many times. J is TRBJ2-5 and V is TRBV3-1; D unclear. The CDR3 has 16 residues. In germline, CDR1 is LGHDT, CDR2 YNNKEL (reference sequence). V dropped 0 bases and J dropped 1 base, with 12 bases sitting between them. CDR3 protein: CASSQESDSGQETQYF. Here the CDR3 DNA reads TGTGCCAGCAGCCAAGAGAGTGATTCCGGCCAAGAGACCCAGTACTTC.

The J gene is TRBJ1-5, the V gene TRBV12-3 or TRBV12-4; D is unresolved. The CDR3 contains 13 residues. The germline V and J ends were trimmed by 3 bases and 4 bases, with 7 bases remaining between them. The chain's CDR3 is CASSFAENQPQHF. As DNA, the CDR3 is TGTGCCAGCAGTTTTGCTGAGAATCAGCCCCAGCATTTT.

The rearrangement uses TRBV5-6 and TRBJ2-5, with 10 bases identical to TRBD1. The CDR3 is 15 amino acids. Per the germline V gene, CDR1 is SGHDT and CDR2 is YYEEEE. J gave up 4 bases and V 4 bases, and 7 bases lay outside the gene matches. The CDR3 nucleotides read TGTGCCAGCAGCAAGGACAGGGGGAGTTTAGAGACCCAGTACTTC. The encoded protein is CASSKDRGSLETQYF.

A few counts support this clonotype. This sequence joins TRBV4-2 and TRBJ2-1; perhaps TRBD1 as D (5 bases). CDR1 is LGHNA and CDR2 is YNFKEQ in the germline V gene. The length of the CDR3 is 14 residues. V gave up 3 bases and J gave up 15 bases, with 21 bases separating them. The CDR3 nucleotides are TGTGCCAGCAGCCAGGTTCCACAGGCCTCTAACTCGTTCTTC. Its protein product is CASSQVPQASNSFF.

This clonotype appeared a few times. The rearrangement uses TRBV10-3 and TRBJ1-1, with 9 bases aligning to TRBD1. The CDR3 has 15 residues. V lost 6 bases, J lost 0 bases, and 5 bases stayed unmatched. CDR1 is ENHRY and CDR2 is SYGVKD in the germline V gene. The CDR3: CAIRDRGIMNTEAFF. In nucleotides, the CDR3 is TGTGCCATCAGGGACAGGGGAATCATGAACACTGAAGCTTTCTTT.

CDR3 DNA sequence: TGTGCCAGCAACACCCAGGGCCCTATGAACACTGAAGCTTTCTTT. It is translated as CASNTQGPMNTEAFF. The rearrangement joins TRBV28 to TRBJ1-1; the D gene is possibly TRBD1 (5 bases). The V and J ends lost 7 bases and 0 bases respectively, with 15 bases between them. Germline assignment: CDR1 MDHEN and CDR2 SYDVKM. CDR3 size: 15 residues.

This clonotype was seen at least ten times. This chain connects TRBV2 to TRBJ1-2; no clear D. This CDR3 comprises 12 residues. Trimming took 8 bases from V and 5 from J, leaving 12 bases between them. The germline gives CDR1 SNHLY, CDR2 FYNNEI. DNA for the CDR3: TGTGCCAGCCAATTCACCGGATATGGCTACACCTTC. Protein: CASQFTGYGYTF.